This paragraph covers one T cell receptor beta chain sequence. What it binds is not known. CDR3 size: 15 residues. Germline V gene sequence: CDR1 SNHLY, CDR2 FYNNEI. Germline trimming cut 4 bases from V and 5 bases from J; bases unmatched to any gene: 8. The data stem from a study of Tregs in tolerant kidney transplant recipients. Produced via immunoSEQ multiplex PCR; TCRdb's table is partial and in-frame only. In the table there are about 110,000 clones, 90% of which are singletons. Study-level findings and limits: Biological reproducibility was not directly addressed in this study.

The starting material was CD4+ T cells from blood, obtained before the transplant. This clonotype originated in a human donor who received a combined kidney and bone marrow transplant. The genes are TRBV2 and TRBJ2-5; 9 bases fit TRBD1. CDR3 bases: TGTGCCAGCAGTGGGGGGGACAGGGTCGGGGAGACCCAGTACTTC. It specifies CASSGGDRVGETQYF.